This TCR beta chain was obtained from a study of blood T cell repertoires in COVID-19. In the study overall: Both acute and convalescent COVID-19 samples were obtained from the United States, Italy and Spain. T cells, B-cell-depleted T cells, or PBMCs supplied cDNA or gDNA.

In the study's own analysis: Amplified reference gene primers provided the basis for estimating nucleated cell counts. Measured with immunoSEQ multiplex PCR; TCRdb has only the in-frame clones, and not every one. From that table come the V and J calls and clone size; the DNA was used to work out D and trimming. The table has about 73,000 clones, approximately 83% seen once. Germline assignment: CDR1 MDHEN and CDR2 SYDVKM. CDR3 length equals 16 residues. V was clipped by 3 bases and J by 7 bases, with 19 bases between them. This TCR was recovered from a human donor in a cohort sampled during active COVID-19. Specimen: peripheral blood. The J gene is TRBJ2-1, the V gene TRBV28; D is perhaps TRBD2 (7 bases). CDR3 amino acids: CASSFWGGVGRNEQFF. Written as DNA, the CDR3 is TGTGCCAGCAGTTTTTGGGGGGGCGTTGGTAGGAATGAGCAGTTCTTC.